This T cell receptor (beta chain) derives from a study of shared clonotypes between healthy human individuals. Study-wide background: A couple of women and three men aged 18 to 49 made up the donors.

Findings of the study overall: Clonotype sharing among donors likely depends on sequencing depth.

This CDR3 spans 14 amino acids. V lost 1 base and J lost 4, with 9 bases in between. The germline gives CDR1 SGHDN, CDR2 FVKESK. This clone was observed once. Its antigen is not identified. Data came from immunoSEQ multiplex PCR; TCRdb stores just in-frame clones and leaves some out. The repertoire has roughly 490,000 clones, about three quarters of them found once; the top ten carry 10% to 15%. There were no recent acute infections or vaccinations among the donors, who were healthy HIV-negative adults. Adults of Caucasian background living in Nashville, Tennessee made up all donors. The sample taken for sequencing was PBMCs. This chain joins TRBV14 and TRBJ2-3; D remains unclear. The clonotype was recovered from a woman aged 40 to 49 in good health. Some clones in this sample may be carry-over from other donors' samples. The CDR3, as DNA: TGTGCCAGCAGCCAAGCACAGATTTCAGATACGCAGTATTTT. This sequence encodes CASSQAQISDTQYF. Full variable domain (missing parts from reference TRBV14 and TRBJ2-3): EAGVTQFPSHSVIEKGQTVTLRCDPISGHDNLYWYRRVMGKEIKFLLHFVKESKQDESGMPNNRFLAERTGGTYSTLKVQPAELEDSGVYFCASSQAQISDTQYFGPGTRLTVL.